The sequence of this T cell receptor (beta chain) was determined in a study of T cells in Graves' hyperthyroidism and ophthalmopathy. Amplified TCR beta CDR3 regions came from RNA transcripts. An initial round of RT-PCR targeting the TCR CDR3 relied on the HTBI primer set. TCRdb passed the multiplex PCR reads through MiXCR, listing each CDR3 protein once. The data hold 300,000 to 500,000 distinct CDR3 sequences, with under 15% observed a single time. This clonotype was recorded at least ten times. Its antigen is not known. Study results and caveats: Before onset, by a median of around 6.1 months, the model predicted ophthalmopathy.

This clonotype was obtained from a woman in her twenties or thirties with Graves' hyperthyroidism. Sequencing was carried out using blood.

The CDR3 DNA sequence: TGTGCCAGCAGCTTAAAGGACCTCAAGGCGGGAGTTCGAGAGACCCAGTACTTC. Protein sequence: CASSLKDLKAGVRETQYF. This chain links TRBV7-9 with TRBJ2-5; 7 bases align to TRBD2. Germline V gene lookup returns CDR1 SEHNR and CDR2 FQNEAQ (reference sequence). V lost 2 bases, J lost 4 bases, and 16 bases stayed unmatched. This CDR3 is 18 amino acids long.